The clone carrying this T cell receptor (beta chain) turned up a few times. Antigen: not known. CDR1 and CDR2 (germline): KGHDR, SFDVKD. Trimming cost V 4 bases and J 0 bases; bases outside gene matches: 9. The CDR3 consists of 17 residues. These data originate in a study of response to subunit inactivated influenza vaccine. The study's findings and limits: That few new T cells are recruited by each seasonal influenza vaccination was the authors' suggestion.

TCRdb fed the RT-PCR reads into MiXCR, producing one record per CDR3 protein. The sample records under 500,000 distinct CDR3 sequences, around 9.9% being singletons. This clonotype originated in a man aged 50 or older who received an inactivated influenza vaccine. The chain is built from TRBV24-1 and TRBJ2-3; 7 nucleotides line up with TRBD2. Sequencing was performed on PBMCs from blood, taken roughly 48 days after vaccination. CDR3 sequence: CATSDNGLGPSTDTQYF. The CDR3 DNA reads as TGTGCCACCAGTGACAATGGACTAGGACCTAGCACAGATACGCAGTATTTT.